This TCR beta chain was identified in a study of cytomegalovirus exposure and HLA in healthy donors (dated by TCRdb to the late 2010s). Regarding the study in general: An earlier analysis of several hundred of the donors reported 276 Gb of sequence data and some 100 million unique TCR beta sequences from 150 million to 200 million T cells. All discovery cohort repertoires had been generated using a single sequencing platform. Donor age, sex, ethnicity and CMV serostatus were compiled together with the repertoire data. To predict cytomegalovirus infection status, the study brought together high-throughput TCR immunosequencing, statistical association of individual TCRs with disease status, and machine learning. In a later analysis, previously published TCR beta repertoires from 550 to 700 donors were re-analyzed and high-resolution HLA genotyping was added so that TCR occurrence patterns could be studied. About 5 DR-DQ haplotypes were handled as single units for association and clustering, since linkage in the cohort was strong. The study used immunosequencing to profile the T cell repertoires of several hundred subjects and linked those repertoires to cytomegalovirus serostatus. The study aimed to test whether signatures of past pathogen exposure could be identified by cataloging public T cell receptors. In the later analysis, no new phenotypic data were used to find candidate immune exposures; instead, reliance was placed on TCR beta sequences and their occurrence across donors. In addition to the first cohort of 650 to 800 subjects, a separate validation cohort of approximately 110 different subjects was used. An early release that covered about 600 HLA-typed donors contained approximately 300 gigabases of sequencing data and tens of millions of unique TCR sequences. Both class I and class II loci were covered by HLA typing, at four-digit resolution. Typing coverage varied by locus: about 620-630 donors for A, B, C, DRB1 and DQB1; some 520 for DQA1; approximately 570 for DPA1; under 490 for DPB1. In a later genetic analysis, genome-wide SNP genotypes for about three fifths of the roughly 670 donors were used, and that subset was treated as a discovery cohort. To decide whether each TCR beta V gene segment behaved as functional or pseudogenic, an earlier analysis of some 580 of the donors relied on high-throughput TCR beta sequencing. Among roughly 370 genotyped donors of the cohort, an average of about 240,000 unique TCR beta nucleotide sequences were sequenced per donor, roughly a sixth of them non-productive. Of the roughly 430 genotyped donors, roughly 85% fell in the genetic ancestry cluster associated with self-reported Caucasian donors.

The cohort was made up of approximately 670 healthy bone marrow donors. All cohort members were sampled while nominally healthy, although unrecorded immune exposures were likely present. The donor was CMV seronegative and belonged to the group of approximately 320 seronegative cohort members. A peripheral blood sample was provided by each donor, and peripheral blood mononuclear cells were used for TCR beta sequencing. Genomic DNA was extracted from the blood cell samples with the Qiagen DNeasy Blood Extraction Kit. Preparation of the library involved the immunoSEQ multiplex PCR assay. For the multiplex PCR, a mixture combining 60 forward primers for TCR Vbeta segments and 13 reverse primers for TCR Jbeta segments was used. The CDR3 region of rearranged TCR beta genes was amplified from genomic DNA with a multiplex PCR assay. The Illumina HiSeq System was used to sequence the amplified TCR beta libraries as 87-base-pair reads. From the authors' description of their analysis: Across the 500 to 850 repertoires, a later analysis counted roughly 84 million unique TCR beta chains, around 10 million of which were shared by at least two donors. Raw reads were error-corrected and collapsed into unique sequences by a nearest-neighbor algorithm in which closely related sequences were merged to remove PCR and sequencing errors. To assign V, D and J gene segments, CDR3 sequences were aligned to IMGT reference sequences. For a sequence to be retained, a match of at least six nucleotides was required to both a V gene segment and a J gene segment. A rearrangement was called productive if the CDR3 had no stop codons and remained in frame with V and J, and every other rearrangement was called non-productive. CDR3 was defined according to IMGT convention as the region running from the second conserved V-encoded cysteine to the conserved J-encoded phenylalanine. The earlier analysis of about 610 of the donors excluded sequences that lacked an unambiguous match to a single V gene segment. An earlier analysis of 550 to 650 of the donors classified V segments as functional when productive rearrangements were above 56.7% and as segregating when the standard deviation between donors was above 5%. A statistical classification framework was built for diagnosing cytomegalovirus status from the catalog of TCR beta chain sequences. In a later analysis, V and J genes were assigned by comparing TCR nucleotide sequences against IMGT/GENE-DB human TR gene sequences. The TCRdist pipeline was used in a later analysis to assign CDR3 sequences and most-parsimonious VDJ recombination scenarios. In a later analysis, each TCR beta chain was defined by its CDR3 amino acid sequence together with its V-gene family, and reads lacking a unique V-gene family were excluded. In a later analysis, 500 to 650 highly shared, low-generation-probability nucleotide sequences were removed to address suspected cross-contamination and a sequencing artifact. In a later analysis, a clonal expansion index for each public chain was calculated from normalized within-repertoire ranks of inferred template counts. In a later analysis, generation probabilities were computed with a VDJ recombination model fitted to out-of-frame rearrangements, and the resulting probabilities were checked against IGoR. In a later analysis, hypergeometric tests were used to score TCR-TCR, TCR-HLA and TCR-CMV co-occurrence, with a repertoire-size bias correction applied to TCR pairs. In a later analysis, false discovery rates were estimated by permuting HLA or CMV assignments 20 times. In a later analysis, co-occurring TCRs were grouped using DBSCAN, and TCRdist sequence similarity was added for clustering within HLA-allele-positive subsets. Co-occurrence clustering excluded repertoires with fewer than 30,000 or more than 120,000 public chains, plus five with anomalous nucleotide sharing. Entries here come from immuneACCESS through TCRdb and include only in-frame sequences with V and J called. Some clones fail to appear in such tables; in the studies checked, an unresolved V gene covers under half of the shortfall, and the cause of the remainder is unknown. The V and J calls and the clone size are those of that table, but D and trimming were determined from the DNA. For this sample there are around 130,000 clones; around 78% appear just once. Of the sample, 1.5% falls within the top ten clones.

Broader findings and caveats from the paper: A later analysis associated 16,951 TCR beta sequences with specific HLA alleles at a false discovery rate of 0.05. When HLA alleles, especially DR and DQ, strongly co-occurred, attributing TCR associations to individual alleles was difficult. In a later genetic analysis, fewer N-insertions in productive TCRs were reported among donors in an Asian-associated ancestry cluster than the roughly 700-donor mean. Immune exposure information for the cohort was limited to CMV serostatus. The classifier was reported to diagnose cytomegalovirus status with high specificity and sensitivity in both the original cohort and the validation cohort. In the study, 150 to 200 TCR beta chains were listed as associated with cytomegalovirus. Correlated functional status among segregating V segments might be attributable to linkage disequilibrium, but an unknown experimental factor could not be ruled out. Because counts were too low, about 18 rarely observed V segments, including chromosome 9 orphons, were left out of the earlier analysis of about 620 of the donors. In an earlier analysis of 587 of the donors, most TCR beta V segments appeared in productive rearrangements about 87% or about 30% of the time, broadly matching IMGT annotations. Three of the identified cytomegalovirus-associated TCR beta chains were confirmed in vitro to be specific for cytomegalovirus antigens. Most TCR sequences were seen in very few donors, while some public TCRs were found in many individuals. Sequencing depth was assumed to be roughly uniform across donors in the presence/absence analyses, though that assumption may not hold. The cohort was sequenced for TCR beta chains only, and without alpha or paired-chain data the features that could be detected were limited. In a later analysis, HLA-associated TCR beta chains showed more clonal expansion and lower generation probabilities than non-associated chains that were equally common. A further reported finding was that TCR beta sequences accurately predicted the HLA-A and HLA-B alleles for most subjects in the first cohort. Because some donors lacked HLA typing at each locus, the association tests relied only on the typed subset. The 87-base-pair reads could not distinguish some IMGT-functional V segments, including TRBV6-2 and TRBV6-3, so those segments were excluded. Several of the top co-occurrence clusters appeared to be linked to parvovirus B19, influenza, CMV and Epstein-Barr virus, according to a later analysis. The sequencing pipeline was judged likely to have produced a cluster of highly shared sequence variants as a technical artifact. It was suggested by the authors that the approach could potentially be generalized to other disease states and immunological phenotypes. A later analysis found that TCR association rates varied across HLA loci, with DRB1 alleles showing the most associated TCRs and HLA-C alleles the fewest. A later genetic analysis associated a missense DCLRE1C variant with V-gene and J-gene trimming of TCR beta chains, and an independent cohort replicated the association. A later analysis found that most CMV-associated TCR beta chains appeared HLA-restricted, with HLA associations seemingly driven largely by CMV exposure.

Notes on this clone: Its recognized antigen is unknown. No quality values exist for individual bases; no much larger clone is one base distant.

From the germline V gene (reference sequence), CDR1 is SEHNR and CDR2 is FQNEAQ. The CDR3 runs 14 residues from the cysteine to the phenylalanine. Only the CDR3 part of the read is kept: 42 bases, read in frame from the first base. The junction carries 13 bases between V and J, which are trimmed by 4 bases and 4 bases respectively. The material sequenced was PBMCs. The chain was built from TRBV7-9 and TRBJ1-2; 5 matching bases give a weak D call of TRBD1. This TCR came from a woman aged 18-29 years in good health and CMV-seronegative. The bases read TGTGCCAGCAGCTCTTCCGGGGGGGGCTATGGCTACACCTTC. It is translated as CASSSSGGGYGYTF.